Below are 24 T cell receptor beta chains sequenced from a single sample in a study of control samples from healthy donors and cancer patients. TCRdb's copy holds only in-frame clones and misses some; the assay was immunoSEQ multiplex PCR. The table shows under 450,000 clones, with around nine tenths occurring only once. The sample comprised PBMCs. The receptors shown here come from a man between 40 and 49 years old with head and neck cancer.

This clone was detected only a few times. The genes are TRBV5-1 and TRBJ2-5, with D unresolved. Per the germline V gene, CDR1 is SGHRS and CDR2 is YFSETQ. V shed 1 base and J shed 1 base, with 5 bases lying between them. CDR3 length equals 13 residues. The CDR3 DNA follows: TGCGCCAGCAGCTTGCACTTCCAAGAGACCCAGTACTTC. This sequence encodes CASSLHFQETQYF.

The V and J genes are TRBV27 and TRBJ2-2; D uncertain. V lost 3 bases, J lost 1 base, and 6 bases lay in between. The CDR3 contains 14 residues. Germline V gives CDR1 MNHEY, CDR2 SMNVEV (reference sequence). CDR3 nucleotide sequence: TGTGCCAGCAGTTTCCAAGTGAACACCGGGGAGCTGTTTTTT. Its protein is CASSFQVNTGELFF.

The chain's CDR3 is CASNRAVVYNSPLHF. In nucleotides, the CDR3 is TGTGCCAGCAACAGGGCGGTTGTCTATAATTCACCCCTCCACTTT. The chain is built from TRBV28 and TRBJ1-6; perhaps TRBD1 as D (6 bases). Germline CDR1 MDHEN, CDR2 SYDVKM. The V and J ends lost 7 bases and 3 bases respectively, with 13 bases between them. The CDR3 extends over 15 amino acids.

The count of this clone is one. The chain combines TRBV7-9 with TRBJ2-5, with D perhaps TRBD1 (5 bases). Looked up from germline, CDR1 is SEHNR and CDR2 is FQNEAQ (reference sequence). There are 15 residues in the CDR3. Trimming took off 1 base at V and 7 bases at J, with 16 bases between the two ends. Written as DNA, the CDR3 is TGTGCCAGCAGCTTAGTAGTTCAGGCCCAGGGGACCCAGTACTTC. It is translated as CASSLVVQAQGTQYF.

The V gene is TRBV7-6, the J gene TRBJ2-2; 7 nucleotides align to TRBD2. The V segment lost 5 bases and the J segment 0 bases; nucleotides outside the gene matches: 6. CDR3 size: 16 residues. In germline, CDR1 is SGHVS, CDR2 FNYEAQ. CDR3 DNA sequence: TGTGCCAGCAGCGGGCGGCTAGCGGCGAACACCGGGGAGCTGTTTTTT. This gives the protein CASSGRLAANTGELFF.

This chain uses TRBV6-6 with TRBJ2-5, with TRBD1 as a possible D gene (5 bases). This CDR3 has 12 residues. Trimming shortened V by 6 bases and J by 5 bases, and 10 bases separated the two germline ends. Germline V CDR1 and CDR2: MNHNY, SVGAGI (reference sequence). This chain's CDR3 is CASRGLGETQYF. CDR3 coding DNA: TGTGCCAGCAGGGGGCTTGGGGAGACCCAGTACTTC.

The chain links TRBV19 to TRBJ2-7; 9 bases line up with TRBD1. The CDR3 has 15 amino acids. The germline V gene encodes CDR1 LNHDA and CDR2 SQIVND (reference sequence). After removal of 6 bases from V and 0 bases from J, the junction contained 6 bases not matched to a gene. The CDR3 spells CASSPGQGSSYEQYF. The DNA of the CDR3 is TGTGCCAGTAGCCCCGGACAGGGGAGCTCCTACGAGCAGTACTTC.

The V gene is TRBV11-2, the J gene TRBJ1-1; D perhaps matches TRBD1 (5 bases). The CDR3 runs 12 residues. Germline-derived CDR1 and CDR2 are SGHAT and FQNNGV. Trimming pared 8 bases from V and 3 bases from J, leaving 10 bases between. CDR3 amino acids: CASRGGDTEAFF. In DNA form, the CDR3 reads TGTGCCAGCCGTGGGGGGGACACTGAAGCTTTCTTT.

The V gene is TRBV3-1 (or the pseudogene TRBV3-2), the J gene TRBJ1-6; D might be TRBD1 (6 bases). CDR1 and CDR2 from the germline V gene are LGHDT and YNNKEL (reference sequence). CDR3 length: 19 amino acids. V was trimmed by 1 base and J by 9 bases, leaving 25 bases between them. As DNA, the CDR3 is TGTGCCAGCAGCCAAGCCGGGACAAGGGAACGGGCGGGAAGTTCACCCCTCCACTTT. Translating gives CASSQAGTRERAGSSPLHF.

The chain carries TRBV4-1 and TRBJ2-1, with TRBD2 matching over 9 bases. The CDR3 totals 14 residues. J gave up 8 bases and V 5 bases, and 7 bases lay outside the gene matches. Germline CDR1 reads MGHRA; CDR2 reads YSYEKL. The CDR3 DNA reads as TGCGCCAGCAGCTGGTCTAGCGGGAACGATGAGCAGTTCTTC. This encodes CASSWSSGNDEQFF.

This rearrangement joins TRBV7-9 to TRBJ2-3; D unclear. Germline V gene data show CDR1 as SEHNR and CDR2 as FQNEAQ (reference sequence). The length of the CDR3 is 13 residues. The V and J ends lost 0 bases and 4 bases respectively, with 5 bases between them. The CDR3 nucleotides read TGTGCCAGCAGCTTAGCCGGGCCAGATACGCAGTATTTT. This translates into CASSLAGPDTQYF.

This sequence joins TRBV28 and TRBJ2-7; TRBD2 matches 11 bases. V dropped 10 bases and J dropped 4; count of bases not matched to a gene: 3. Per germline, CDR1 MDHEN and CDR2 SYDVKM. There are 12 residues in the CDR3. The chain's CDR3 is CATRTSGYEQYF. The CDR3 DNA reads as TGTGCCACCCGGACTAGCGGGTACGAGCAGTACTTC.

This sequence joins TRBV28 and TRBJ2-2; 12 positions agree with TRBD1. Losses at the gene ends were 9 bases for V and 7 bases for J; bases not matched to a gene: 6. The CDR3 has 14 amino acids. CDR1 and CDR2 from the germline V gene are MDHEN and SYDVKM. CDR3 DNA sequence: TGTGCCAGTGGGACAGGGGGCATCGGCGGGGAGCTGTTTTTT. The encoded protein is CASGTGGIGGELFF.

This clone has just one count. V is TRBV2 and J is TRBJ1-5, with D possibly TRBD1 on 5 matching bases. Trimming pared 6 bases from V and 6 bases from J, leaving 12 bases between. In germline, CDR1 is SNHLY, CDR2 FYNNEI. CDR3 length equals 13 residues. The CDR3 region has the DNA TGTGCCAGCAGCGCAAGGGGTGGTCAGCCCCAGCATTTT. Translating it yields CASSARGGQPQHF.

CDR3 region: CSASPGPKNSPLHF. In DNA, the CDR3 is TGCAGTGCTAGTCCCGGGCCGAAGAATTCACCCCTCCACTTT. The genes are TRBV20-1 and TRBJ1-6; D not certain. Germline V gene data show CDR1 as DFQATT and CDR2 as SNEGSKA (reference sequence). The CDR3 is 14 amino acids. Trimming cost V 3 bases and J 7 bases, with 13 bases left between them.

The CDR3 bases are TGTGCCAGCAGCTCGTCCGGGACGGCTATGGGTTGGCCCCAGCATTTT. Translating gives CASSSSGTAMGWPQHF. The chain couples TRBV7-8 to TRBJ1-5, with a tentative D call TRBD1 (5 bases). The V end lost 4 bases, the J end lost 9 bases, and 22 bases lay between the germline ends. Germline CDR1 SGHVS, CDR2 FQNEAQ. The CDR3 totals 16 residues.

The chain joins TRBV5-8 to TRBJ2-2; 11 positions match TRBD2. The CDR3 consists of 16 residues. V dropped 4 bases and J dropped 4; count of bases not matched to a gene: 6. The germline V gene has CDR1 SGHTS and CDR2 YDEGEE. The CDR3 sequence: CASSRRLAGLTGELFF. CDR3 DNA: TGTGCCAGCAGCAGGCGACTAGCGGGGCTCACCGGGGAGCTGTTTTTT.

This clone has only one observation. The chain recombines TRBV7-3 with TRBJ1-2; 8 nucleotides line up with TRBD1. With 5 bases clipped from V and 8 bases from J, the junction kept 10 bases outside the gene matches. CDR1 and CDR2 from the germline V gene are SGHTA and FQGTGA. This CDR3 has 14 amino acids. In DNA, the CDR3 is TGTGCCAGCAGCCCAGGGGGCGTACTCAGAGGCTACACCTTC. As protein: CASSPGGVLRGYTF.

The chain is built from TRBV3-1 (or the pseudogene TRBV3-2) and TRBJ2-7; tentative D call: TRBD2 (6 bases). Trimming took 1 base from V and 6 from J, leaving 13 bases between them. CDR3 length equals 14 residues. Germline values: CDR1 LGHDT, CDR2 YNNKEL (reference sequence). In DNA, the CDR3 is TGTGCCAGCAGCCAAGTCCCGACTAGGGGCGAGCAGTACTTC. It yields the protein CASSQVPTRGEQYF.

The chain employs TRBV11-3 and TRBJ2-3; D gene unclear. CDR1 and CDR2 from the germline V gene are SGHNT and YENEEA. CDR3 length equals 14 residues. V was cut by 5 bases and J by 0 bases, with 9 bases left in between. The CDR3 nucleotides read TGTGCCAGCAGCCCACCGGACAGCACAGATACGCAGTATTTT. Translation: CASSPPDSTDTQYF.

This sequence joins TRBV14 and TRBJ2-3; possibly TRBD2 for D (5 bases). The CDR3 covers 14 residues. CDR1 and CDR2 from the germline V gene are SGHDN and FVKESK. Trimming took off 0 bases at V and 6 bases at J, with 10 bases between the two ends. DNA for the CDR3: TGTGCCAGCAGCCAAGACCTAGCAACGGATACGCAGTATTTT. This encodes CASSQDLATDTQYF.

This clone was seen a few times. The chain has TRBV10-3 and TRBJ1-5; D ambiguous. The CDR3 sequence is 13 residues long. Trimming removed 7 bases from V and 7 bases from J, with 14 bases in between. Germline lookup yields CDR1 ENHRY and CDR2 SYGVKD. The DNA for the CDR3 is TGTGCCATCACTGGAAGGGAGGGACAGCCCCAGCATTTT. It codes for CAITGREGQPQHF.

V gene TRBV19 combines with J gene TRBJ2-2; D gene unclear. CDR1 is LNHDA and CDR2 is SQIVND in the germline V gene (reference sequence). CDR3 length: 14 amino acids. Trimming stripped 6 bases from V and 5 bases from J, with 13 bases between. CDR3 nucleotide sequence: TGTGCCAGTAGAGGTCACACTCCGACCGGGGAGCTGTTTTTT. Translation gives CASRGHTPTGELFF.

The chain employs TRBV28 and TRBJ2-7, with TRBD2 identical over 7 bases. The CDR3 has 15 amino acids. The germline gives CDR1 MDHEN, CDR2 SYDVKM. V lost 3 bases, J lost 0 bases, and 5 bases stayed unmatched. The CDR3 DNA follows: TGTGCCAGCAGTTTGGGGCGGACTAGCTCCTACGAGCAGTACTTC. As protein: CASSLGRTSSYEQYF.